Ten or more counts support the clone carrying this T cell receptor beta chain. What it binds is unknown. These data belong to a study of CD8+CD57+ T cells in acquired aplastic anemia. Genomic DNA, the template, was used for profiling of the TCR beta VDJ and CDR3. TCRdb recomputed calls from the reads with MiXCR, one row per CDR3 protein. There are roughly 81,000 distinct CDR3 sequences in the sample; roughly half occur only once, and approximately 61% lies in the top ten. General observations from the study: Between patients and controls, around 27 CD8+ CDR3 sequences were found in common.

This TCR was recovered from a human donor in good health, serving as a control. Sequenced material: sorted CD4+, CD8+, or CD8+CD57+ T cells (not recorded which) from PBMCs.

This chain's CDR3 is CASRSDYTDTQYF. DNA of the CDR3: TGTGCCAGCAGGTCGGACTACACAGATACGCAGTATTTT. This chain uses TRBV2 with TRBJ2-3; possible D gene TRBD2, 6 bases. Trimming took off 6 bases at V and 2 bases at J, with 9 bases between the two ends. Germline-derived CDR1 and CDR2 are SNHLY and FYNNEI. The CDR3 consists of 13 residues.